This T cell receptor (beta chain) comes out of a study of blood T cell repertoires in COVID-19. Study in general: Sites in the United States, Italy and Spain provided acute and convalescent COVID-19 samples. T cells, B-cell-depleted T cells, or PBMCs supplied cDNA or gDNA.

Germline CDR1 LNHDA, CDR2 SQIVND (reference sequence). This CDR3 has 16 amino acids. Deletions cut 1 base from V and 4 bases from J, with 14 bases between. Authors' methods: Reference gene primer amplification in the assay estimated nucleated cell counts. TCRdb's table, derived via immunoSEQ multiplex PCR, lists solely in-frame clones and lacks some. The V and J calls and clone size come from that table; D and trimming were worked out from the DNA. The profile shows over 150,000 clones, 91% of them singletons. The chain employs TRBV19 and TRBJ1-5, with unresolved D. This TCR was recovered from a man aged 45 to 65 with acute or convalescent COVID-19. What was sequenced was peripheral blood. CDR3 in DNA: TGTGCCAGTAGTATAGCCGCTATGGTCAAAAATCAGCCCCAGCATTTT. Protein sequence: CASSIAAMVKNQPQHF.